The rows below give T cell receptor beta chains drawn from one sample of a study of CD8 T cells in Susac syndrome. TCRdb called the immunoSEQ multiplex PCR reads again in MiXCR, with one record for every CDR3 protein. The sample lists 120,000 or so distinct CDR3 sequences, 94% occurring once. Sequencing was carried out using CD4+ T cells from PBMCs. Source of these receptors: a human donor with multiple sclerosis. Each CDR3 is given with its conserved first and last residue. D genes are given only for firm matches. Size tells how often a clone was seen (once, few, many) or the class of an expanded clone, and some rows leave it out.

clone_size	d_call	j_call	v_call	cdr3_nt	cdr3_aa
NA	TRBD1	TRBJ1-1	TRBV25-1	TGTGCCAGCAGTGTTGGGACAGGACTCGAAGCTTTCTTT	CASSVGTGLEAFF
NA	TRBD1	TRBJ1-2	TRBV25-1	TGTGCCAGCAGCAACGGGACAGCGTATGGCTACACCTTC	CASSNGTAYGYTF
NA	TRBD1	TRBJ2-5	TRBV20-1	TGCAGTGCTGCTCGACAGGGGCTTGAGACCCAGTACTTC	CSAARQGLETQYF
NA	NA	TRBJ1-5	TRBV12-3/TRBV12-4	TGTGCCAGCAGTTTAAGGGACCCTTTCCGTTCCAATCAGCCCCAGCATTTT	CASSLRDPFRSNQPQHF
NA	NA	TRBJ2-2	TRBV7-3	TGTGCCAGCAGCTCTATCGGGGGGCAGCACACCGGGGAGCTGTTTTTT	CASSSIGGQHTGELFF
NA	NA	TRBJ1-5	TRBV12-3/TRBV12-4	TGTGCCAGCAGGCGGGCCTTTAATCAGCCCCAGCATTTT	CASRRAFNQPQHF
NA	TRBD1	TRBJ2-5	TRBV5-6	TGTGCCAGCAGCACCACAGGGGCAGAGACCCAGTACTTC	CASSTTGAETQYF
NA	NA	TRBJ2-2	TRBV7-6	TGTGCCAGCAGCTTATTACCGAACACCGGGGAGCTGTTTTTT	CASSLLPNTGELFF
NA	NA	TRBJ1-5	TRBV5-1	TGCGCCAGCAGCTGGGGAGGGGGCAATCAGCCCCAGCATTTT	CASSWGGGNQPQHF
NA	TRBD1	TRBJ2-5	TRBV7-2	TGTGCCAGCAGCTTTCCCGGGACAGCAGAGACCCAGTACTTC	CASSFPGTAETQYF
NA	NA	TRBJ1-1	TRBV20-1	TGCAGTGCTACTCGAGATCGCACTGAAGCTTTCTTT	CSATRDRTEAFF
once	NA	TRBJ1-1	TRBV19	TGTGCCAGTACCAATGGAGGGAGCAACACTGAAGCTTTCTTT	CASTNGGSNTEAFF
NA	NA	TRBJ1-1	TRBV19	TGTGCCAGTAGTATAATTGGCTCTGGGAACACTGAAGCTTTCTTT	CASSIIGSGNTEAFF
NA	NA	TRBJ2-7	TRBV2	TGTGCCAGCCGGGACGACTCCTACGAGCAGTACTTC	CASRDDSYEQYF
NA	TRBD1	TRBJ1-4	TRBV5-1	TGCGCCAGCAGCTTGGGAGGACAGGGCTGGAGGAATGAAAAACTGTTTTTT	CASSLGGQGWRNEKLFF
NA	NA	TRBJ1-1	TRBV20-1	TGCAGTGCCCGCAGGGATTTTAATGAAGCTTTCTTT	CSARRDFNEAFF
NA	TRBD1	TRBJ2-3	TRBV5-1	TGCGCCAGCAGCTCCCTTTCGGAGGGACAGGGCTCTACAGATACGCAGTATTTT	CASSSLSEGQGSTDTQYF
NA	TRBD1	TRBJ1-1	TRBV7-2	TGTGCCAGCAGCCAGACAGGGGCCTTAGCCAACACTGAAGCTTTCTTT	CASSQTGALANTEAFF
NA	TRBD1	TRBJ1-2	TRBV6-5	TGTGCCAGCAGCCTCGACAGGGGCGATGGCTACACCTTC	CASSLDRGDGYTF
once	NA	TRBJ1-2	TRBV5-6	TGTGCCAGCAGTCCCCAGGGGAGACCAGGCTATGGCTACACCTTC	CASSPQGRPGYGYTF
NA	NA	TRBJ1-1	TRBV5-1	TGCGCCAGCAGCTTGGAGGGTACCACTGAAGCTTTCTTT	CASSLEGTTEAFF
NA	TRBD1	TRBJ2-7	TRBV12-3/TRBV12-4	TGTGCCAGCATGTTCTCAGGGGGCCAGGGCGAGCAGTACTTC	CASMFSGGQGEQYF
NA	TRBD1	TRBJ2-1	TRBV5-1	TGCGCCAGCAGCTTGCCAGGACAGGGGATAGATGAGCAGTTCTTC	CASSLPGQGIDEQFF